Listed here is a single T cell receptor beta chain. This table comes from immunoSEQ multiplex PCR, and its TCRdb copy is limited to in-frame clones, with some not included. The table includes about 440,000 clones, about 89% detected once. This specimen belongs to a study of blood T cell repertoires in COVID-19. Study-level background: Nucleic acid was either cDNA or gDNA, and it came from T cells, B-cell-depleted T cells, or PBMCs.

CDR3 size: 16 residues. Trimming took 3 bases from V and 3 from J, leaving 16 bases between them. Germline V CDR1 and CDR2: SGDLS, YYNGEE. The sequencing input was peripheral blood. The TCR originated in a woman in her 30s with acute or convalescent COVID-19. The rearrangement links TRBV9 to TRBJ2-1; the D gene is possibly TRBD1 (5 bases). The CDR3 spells CASSDGWQGGYNEQFF. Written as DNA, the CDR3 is TGTGCCAGCAGCGATGGGTGGCAGGGTGGCTACAATGAGCAGTTCTTC.